The T cell receptor beta chain under discussion was sequenced for a study of long-term antiretroviral therapy in people with HIV. General study findings and limits: The study found that diversity rose after ART but stayed below transplant donor controls.

Notes on this clone: The antigen remains unidentified.

The CDR3 has 14 residues. Germline assignment: CDR1 GTSNPN and CDR2 SVGIG (reference sequence). Trimming took off 2 bases at V and 5 bases at J, with 15 bases between the two ends. immunoSEQ v3.0 was run at survey level. Some clones are missing from TCRdb's copy, which holds only in-frame ones; the method was immunoSEQ multiplex PCR. The top ten clones hold 19% of a sample with roughly 23,000 clones, 80% to 90% of them seen once. The chain recombines TRBV30 with TRBJ1-1, with D uncertain. The clonotype was recovered from a young man with HIV. This sample comprised unsorted PBMCs, obtained 0.1 years before starting antiretroviral therapy. CDR3 nucleotide sequence: TGTGCCTGGAGTTCGAGGACCGTCGGTACTGAAGCTTTCTTT. Translation gives CAWSSRTVGTEAFF.